These T cell receptor beta chains were read from a single sample in a study of shared clonotypes between healthy human individuals. The table came from immunoSEQ multiplex PCR; TCRdb's copy has only in-frame clones and leaves some out. Of millions of clones in the sample, approximately 94% were seen once. Material for sequencing was naive CD4+ T cells sorted from blood. These receptors came from a man aged 18 to 29 in good health. Both conserved end residues are part of each CDR3. The order of the fields is V gene, J gene, clone size, D gene, CDR3 protein, CDR3 DNA. D genes are given only for firm matches. Clone size is given for some rows only: seen once, a few or many times, or a class if the clone is expanded.

TRBV7-2	TRBJ1-2	-	-	CASSLGAGRDYGYTF	TGTGCCAGCAGCTTAGGGGCGGGGAGGGACTATGGCTACACCTTC
TRBV21-1	TRBJ1-5	-	-	CASRDRGQPQHF	TGTGCCAGCCGAGACCGGGGTCAGCCCCAGCATTTT
TRBV10-2	TRBJ1-1	-	TRBD1	CASSESGTGGVNTEAFF	TGCGCCAGCAGTGAGTCCGGGACAGGGGGTGTGAACACTGAAGCTTTCTTT
TRBV7-2	TRBJ1-1	once	-	CASSSRDGFEAFF	TGTGCCAGCAGCTCTCGGGACGGATTTGAAGCTTTCTTT
TRBV6-5	TRBJ2-3	-	-	CALGRGGTDTQYF	TGTGCCCTCGGTAGGGGGGGGACAGATACGCAGTATTTT
TRBV27	TRBJ1-2	-	TRBD1	CASSYGDRGRWNGYTF	TGTGCCAGCAGTTATGGGGACAGGGGCCGGTGGAATGGCTACACCTTC
TRBV28	TRBJ1-1	-	-	CASKESSLAEAFF	TGTGCCAGCAAGGAGTCTTCCCTAGCTGAAGCTTTCTTT
TRBV9	TRBJ1-3	-	-	CASSVGSGYSGNTIYF	TGTGCCAGCAGCGTAGGGTCCGGCTACTCTGGAAACACCATATATTTT
TRBV6-6	TRBJ2-7	-	-	CASSRGLRYEQYF	TGTGCCAGCAGCCGAGGTCTACGCTACGAGCAGTACTTC
TRBV28	TRBJ1-5	-	-	CAIHRDYSNQPQHF	TGTGCCATCCACAGGGATTATAGCAATCAGCCCCAGCATTTT
TRBV30	TRBJ1-4	-	-	CAWSPIWESNEKLFF	TGTGCCTGGAGTCCTATTTGGGAGTCTAATGAAAAACTGTTTTTT
TRBV6-1	TRBJ1-6	-	-	CASSPGYSPLHF	TGTGCCAGCAGTCCAGGGTATTCACCCCTCCACTTT
TRBV5-1	TRBJ2-1	-	TRBD1	CASSPPRTGGGNEQFF	TGCGCCAGCAGCCCACCCCGGACAGGGGGGGGGAATGAGCAGTTCTTC
TRBV30	TRBJ1-1	-	-	CAHGYDSGTEAFF	TGTGCCCATGGTTACGACTCGGGCACTGAAGCTTTCTTT
TRBV7-2	TRBJ1-1	-	-	CASRPGSGGHTEAFF	TGTGCCAGCAGGCCGGGTTCCGGGGGGCACACTGAAGCTTTCTTT
TRBV5-1	TRBJ2-7	-	TRBD1	CASSQAGTASYEQYF	TGCGCCAGCAGCCAAGCCGGGACAGCCTCCTACGAGCAGTACTTC
TRBV4-1	TRBJ1-1	-	TRBD1	CASSQDETGGMGTEAFF	TGCGCCAGCAGCCAAGATGAGACAGGGGGCATGGGCACTGAAGCTTTCTTT
TRBV7-3	TRBJ2-1	-	TRBD1	CASSRNRQGTSYNEQFF	TGTGCCAGCAGCCGTAACAGACAGGGGACCTCCTACAATGAGCAGTTCTTC
TRBV6-5	TRBJ1-6	-	-	CASSRKEAWSPLHF	TGTGCCAGCAGCAGGAAGGAGGCATGGTCACCCCTCCACTTT
TRBV7-9	TRBJ1-2	once	-	CASSLALYGYTF	TGTGCCAGCAGCTTAGCCTTATATGGCTACACCTTC
TRBV4-1	TRBJ1-1	few	TRBD1	CASSQGAAGAFF	TGCGCCAGCAGTCAGGGGGCGGCTGGAGCTTTCTTT
TRBV7-2	TRBJ2-2	-	TRBD2	CASSRTRFTGELFF	TGTGCCAGCAGCCGGACTAGGTTCACCGGGGAGCTGTTTTTT
TRBV6-5	TRBJ2-7	few	TRBD1	CASSSGTGPYEQYF	TGTGCCAGCAGTTCCGGGACAGGCCCCTACGAGCAGTACTTC
TRBV7-2	TRBJ2-7	once	-	CASSSQRWGEQYF	TGTGCCAGCAGCTCGCAGCGGTGGGGCGAGCAGTACTTC
TRBV29-1	TRBJ1-1	once	TRBD1	CSVEFARGSHTEAFF	TGCAGCGTTGAATTCGCCAGGGGGAGTCACACTGAAGCTTTCTTT
TRBV5-1	TRBJ2-6	-	-	CASSLEGRLLSGANVLTF	TGCGCCAGCAGCTTGGAGGGACGTCTCCTCTCTGGGGCCAACGTCCTGACTTTC
TRBV5-6	TRBJ1-6	-	-	CASSSPRLNSPLHF	TGTGCCAGCAGCTCCCCAAGGTTAAATTCACCCCTCCACTTT
TRBV19	TRBJ1-3	-	TRBD1	CAVRGPGNTIYF	TGTGCCGTCAGGGGGCCTGGAAACACCATATATTTT
TRBV7-9	TRBJ2-1	-	TRBD1	CASSLLNDRGNEQFF	TGTGCCAGCAGCTTATTAAATGACAGGGGCAATGAGCAGTTCTTC